This record looks at one T cell receptor (beta chain) sequence and its context. This clone was found a few times. It lacks a known antigen. Base quality data are lacking; no much larger clone is found one base away. CDR1 is given as SEHNR and CDR2 as FQNEAQ, both from the germline V gene (reference sequence). Measured from the cysteine to the phenylalanine, the CDR3 is 14 residues long. The retained sequence is limited to the CDR3, 42 bases, with the frame set at the first base. Trimming leaves V shorter by 5 bases and J shorter by 1 base, with the junction holding 4 bases beyond the gene matches. Patients with a history of autoimmune disease or receiving systemic immunosuppression were excluded from the trial. In every dose cohort, peripheral blood was drawn for TCR sequencing at baseline, cycle 4 day 1, and cycle 7 day 1. The samples were drawn from a first-in-human, open-label, multicenter phase I dose-escalation trial of ivuxolimab. Adults with locally advanced or metastatic melanoma, renal cell carcinoma, hepatocellular carcinoma or head and neck squamous cell carcinoma were enrolled in the trial. Before TCR sequencing, CD4+ T cells and CD8+ T cells from peripheral blood were sorted into separate populations.

The data belong to a study of OX40 agonist ivuxolimab in advanced cancers. A note on the overall study: The costimulatory receptor OX40 (CD134) was targeted by ivuxolimab, a fully human IgG2 agonistic monoclonal antibody. The point of sequencing TCRbeta in the periphery was to test whether ivuxolimab changed TCR sequence diversity and drove clonal T-cell expansion. Intravenous ivuxolimab was administered to patients every 2 weeks at six dose levels: 0.01, 0.1, 0.3, 1.5, 3 and 10 mg/kg. The paper reports the monotherapy dose-escalation portion (N of about 56 patients) of the phase I ivuxolimab trial. Partial responses occurred in three dose-escalation patients, of whom one had hepatocellular carcinoma and two had cutaneous melanoma. Of the approximately 54 patients in dose escalation, about 20 had hepatocellular carcinoma, about 15 had melanoma, 9 had renal cell carcinoma and 9 had head and neck cancer. Prior anti-PD-1, anti-PD-L1 or anti-CTLA-4 therapy was permitted, and approximately 40% of dose-escalation patients had received checkpoint inhibitors. In the dose-escalation cohort, 82.7% of patients were male, and the mean age was approximately 60 years, with a range of 23 to 79.

General conclusions and limits of the study: Low levels of normalized T-cell clonal expansion were also seen in some patients who did not respond. Antigen specificity was not determined for the clonally expanded peripheral T cells. In the 0.1-3.0 mg/kg groups, partial responders had among the lowest normalized peripheral clonal expansion, particularly in CD8+ T cells. At doses of 0.1 to 3.0 mg/kg, clonal expansion of both CD4+ and CD8+ blood T cells was observed from baseline to week 6. After ivuxolimab, expanded clones were on average more numerous among CD8+ T cells than among CD4+ T cells.

Genomic DNA was extracted from sorted cells for sequencing of the TCRbeta CDR3 region. The immunoSEQ Assay was used to sequence the TCRbeta CDR3 regions. Imported from immuneACCESS, the table was reduced by TCRdb to in-frame sequences with V and J called. These copies leave out some clones; in studies compared against another copy, an unresolved V gene accounts for under half, and the cause of the remainder is not known. Here the sample has about 73,000 clones; about 81% occur a single time. The leading ten clones occupy 2.4% of the sample. The chain is made from TRBV7-9 and TRBJ1-1; the central 7 bases match TRBD1. This sample comprised CD4+ or CD8+ T cells sorted from blood, obtained in a trial of the OX40 agonist ivuxolimab. This TCR was recovered from an adult with an advanced solid tumor such as melanoma, head and neck, liver or kidney cancer. CDR3 protein: CASSPGTENTEAFF. The nucleotide sequence reads TGTGCCAGCAGCCCTGGGACAGAGAACACTGAAGCTTTCTTT.